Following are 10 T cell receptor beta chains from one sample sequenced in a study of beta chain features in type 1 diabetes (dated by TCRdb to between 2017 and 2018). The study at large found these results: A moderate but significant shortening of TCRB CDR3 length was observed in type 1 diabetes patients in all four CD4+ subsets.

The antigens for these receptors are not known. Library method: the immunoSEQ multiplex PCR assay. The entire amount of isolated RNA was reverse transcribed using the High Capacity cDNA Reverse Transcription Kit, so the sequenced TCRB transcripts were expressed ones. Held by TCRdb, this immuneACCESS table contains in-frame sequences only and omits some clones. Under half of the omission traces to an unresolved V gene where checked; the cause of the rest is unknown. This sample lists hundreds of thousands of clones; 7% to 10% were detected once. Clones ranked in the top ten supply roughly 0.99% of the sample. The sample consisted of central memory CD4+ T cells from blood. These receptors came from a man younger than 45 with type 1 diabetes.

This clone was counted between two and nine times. CDR3 protein: CASSPRTGDGYTF. The DNA for the CDR3 is TGTGCCAGCAGCCCGAGGACAGGGGATGGCTACACCTTC. V is TRBV14 and J is TRBJ1-2; 9 nucleotides agree with TRBD1. Germline CDR1 and CDR2: SGHDN and FVKESK. This CDR3 is 13 amino acids long. The ends lost 4 bases at V and 6 bases at J; junction bases unmatched: 3.

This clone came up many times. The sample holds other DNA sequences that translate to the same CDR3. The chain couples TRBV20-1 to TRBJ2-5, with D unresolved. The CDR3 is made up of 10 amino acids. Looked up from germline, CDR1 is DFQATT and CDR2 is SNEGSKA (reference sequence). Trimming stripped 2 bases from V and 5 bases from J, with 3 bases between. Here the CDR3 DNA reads TGCAGTGCTAGACAGGAGACCCAGTACTTC. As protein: CSARQETQYF.

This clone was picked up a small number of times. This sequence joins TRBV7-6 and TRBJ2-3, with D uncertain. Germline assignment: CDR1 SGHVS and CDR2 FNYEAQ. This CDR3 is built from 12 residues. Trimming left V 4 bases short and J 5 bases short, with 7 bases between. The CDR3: CASSSHRDTQYF. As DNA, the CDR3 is TGTGCCAGCAGCTCCCACAGAGATACGCAGTATTTT.

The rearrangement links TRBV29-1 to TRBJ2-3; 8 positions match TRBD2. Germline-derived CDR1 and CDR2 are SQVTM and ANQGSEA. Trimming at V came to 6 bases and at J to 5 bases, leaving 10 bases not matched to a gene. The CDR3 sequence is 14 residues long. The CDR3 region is CSVRSTSAQDTQYF. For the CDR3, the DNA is TGCAGCGTGAGATCGACTAGCGCCCAAGATACGCAGTATTTT.

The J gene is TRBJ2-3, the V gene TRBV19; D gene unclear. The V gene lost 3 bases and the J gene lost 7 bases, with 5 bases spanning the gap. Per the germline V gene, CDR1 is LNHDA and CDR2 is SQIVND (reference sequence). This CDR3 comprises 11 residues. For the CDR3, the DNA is TGTGCCAGTAGTATGGCACATACGCAGTATTTT. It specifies CASSMAHTQYF.

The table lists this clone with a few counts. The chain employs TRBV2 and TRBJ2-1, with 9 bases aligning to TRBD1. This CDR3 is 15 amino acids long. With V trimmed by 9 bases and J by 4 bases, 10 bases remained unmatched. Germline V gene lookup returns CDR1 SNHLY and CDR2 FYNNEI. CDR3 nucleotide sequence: TGTGCCAGAGCCTTCCGGGACAGGGTTTACAATGAGCAGTTCTTC. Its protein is CARAFRDRVYNEQFF.

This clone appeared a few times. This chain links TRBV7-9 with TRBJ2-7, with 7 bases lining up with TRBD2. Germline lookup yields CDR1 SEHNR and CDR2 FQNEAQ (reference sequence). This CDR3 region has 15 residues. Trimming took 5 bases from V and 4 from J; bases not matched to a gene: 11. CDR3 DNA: TGTGCCAGCAGCCCGGCGCAAGCGGGGAGGTACGAGCAGTACTTC. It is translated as CASSPAQAGRYEQYF. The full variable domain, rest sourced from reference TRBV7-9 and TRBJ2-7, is DTGVSQNPRHKITKRGQNVTFRCDPISEHNRLYWYRQTLGQGPEFLTYFQNEAQLEKSRLLSDRFSAERPKGSFSTLEIQRTEQGDSAMYLCASSPAQAGRYEQYFGPGTRLTVT.

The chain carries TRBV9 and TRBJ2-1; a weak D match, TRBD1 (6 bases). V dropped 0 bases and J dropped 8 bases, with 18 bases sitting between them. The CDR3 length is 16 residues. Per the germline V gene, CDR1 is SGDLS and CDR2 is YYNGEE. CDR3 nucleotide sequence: TGTGCCAGCAGCGTAGTTCCGGGTAGGGACATCCATGAGCAGTTCTTC. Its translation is CASSVVPGRDIHEQFF.

The CDR3 region is CASSPSLGGYSPLHF. DNA of the CDR3: TGTGCCAGCAGTCCCAGCCTTGGGGGCTATTCACCCCTCCACTTT. The chain has TRBV28 and TRBJ1-6, with D perhaps matching TRBD1 (6 bases). The V end lost 5 bases, the J end lost 8 bases, and 16 bases lay between the germline ends. Germline CDR1 is MDHEN and CDR2 is SYDVKM. This CDR3 has 15 residues.

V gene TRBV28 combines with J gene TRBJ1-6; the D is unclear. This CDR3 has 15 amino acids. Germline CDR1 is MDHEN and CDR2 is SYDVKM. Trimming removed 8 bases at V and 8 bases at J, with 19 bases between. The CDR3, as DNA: TGTGCCAGCGACCGGTCGGCAGGAGGTTATTCACCCCTCCACTTT. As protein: CASDRSAGGYSPLHF.